This is a list of T cell receptor beta chains from one sample in a study of blood T cell repertoires in COVID-19. Assay used: immunoSEQ multiplex PCR; TCRdb lists only in-frame clones, some missing. The table lists around 430,000 clones, approximately 88% of them singletons. The sample consisted of peripheral blood. These receptors came from a woman between 45 and 65 years old with COVID-19, enrolled during active disease. Each CDR3 is given with its conserved first and last residue. D genes are given only for firm matches. Clone size is given for some rows only: seen once, a few or many times, or a class if the clone is expanded.

j_call: TRBJ1-1; d_call: .; v_call: TRBV2; clone_size: .; cdr3_nt: TGTGCCAGCAGTGATCAGGGCAGGACTGAAGCTTTCTTT; cdr3_aa: CASSDQGRTEAFF
j_call: TRBJ1-2; d_call: .; v_call: TRBV5-1; clone_size: .; cdr3_nt: TGCGCCAGCAGCCCATCTCCGGACACCCAAGGCCATGGCTACACCTTC; cdr3_aa: CASSPSPDTQGHGYTF
j_call: TRBJ2-3; d_call: TRBD2; v_call: TRBV11-2; clone_size: .; cdr3_nt: TGTGCCAGCAGCCCAGCAGCGGGGCTCACAGATACGCAGTATTTT; cdr3_aa: CASSPAAGLTDTQYF
j_call: TRBJ2-7; d_call: TRBD2; v_call: TRBV11-2; clone_size: .; cdr3_nt: TGTGCCAGCAGCTTAGGTTCTAGCGGGGGGGCCGAGCAGTACTTC; cdr3_aa: CASSLGSSGGAEQYF
j_call: TRBJ1-6; d_call: .; v_call: TRBV30; clone_size: few; cdr3_nt: TGTGCCTGGAGGGGACTGAGTAATTCACCCCTCCACTTT; cdr3_aa: CAWRGLSNSPLHF
j_call: TRBJ2-1; d_call: .; v_call: TRBV6-4; clone_size: .; cdr3_nt: TGTGCCAGCAGTGCTCGGAGGAACAATGAGCAGTTCTTC; cdr3_aa: CASSARRNNEQFF
j_call: TRBJ2-1; d_call: TRBD2; v_call: TRBV6-5; clone_size: .; cdr3_nt: TGTGCCAGCAGTTCCGGCGGGGGGGCGGCGAATGAGCAGTTCTTC; cdr3_aa: CASSSGGGAANEQFF
j_call: TRBJ1-4; d_call: TRBD1; v_call: TRBV5-1; clone_size: .; cdr3_nt: TGCGCCAGCAGCGACTCCGGGACAGCGGATGAAAAACTGTTTTTT; cdr3_aa: CASSDSGTADEKLFF
j_call: TRBJ1-1; d_call: .; v_call: TRBV9; clone_size: .; cdr3_nt: TGTGCCAGCAGCGTAGGGACAGCGGCCCGGAACACTGAAGCTTTCTTT; cdr3_aa: CASSVGTAARNTEAFF
j_call: TRBJ2-3; d_call: TRBD2; v_call: TRBV2; clone_size: .; cdr3_nt: TGTGCCAGCAGGGGAACTAGCGGGGGACCCACAGATACGCAGTATTTT; cdr3_aa: CASRGTSGGPTDTQYF
j_call: TRBJ1-2; d_call: TRBD1; v_call: TRBV7-6; clone_size: many; cdr3_nt: TGTGCCAGCAGCCCGCGACAGGGAGAAGGCTACACCTTC; cdr3_aa: CASSPRQGEGYTF
j_call: TRBJ1-1; d_call: TRBD1; v_call: TRBV2; clone_size: once; cdr3_nt: TGTGCCAGCAAGGGCAGGGGGCAAAGTGGGGACACTGAAGCTTTCTTT; cdr3_aa: CASKGRGQSGDTEAFF
j_call: TRBJ2-3; d_call: TRBD2; v_call: TRBV5-1; clone_size: .; cdr3_nt: TGCGCCAGCAGCTTGGGGTCTAGCGGGGGAATATCAGATACGCAGTATTTT; cdr3_aa: CASSLGSSGGISDTQYF
j_call: TRBJ1-5; d_call: TRBD1; v_call: TRBV10-2; clone_size: .; cdr3_nt: TGCGCCAGCGCCGGGACAGATTTATTCAATCAGCCCCAGCATTTT; cdr3_aa: CASAGTDLFNQPQHF
j_call: TRBJ2-2; d_call: TRBD2; v_call: TRBV7-3; clone_size: .; cdr3_nt: TGTGCCAGCAGCAGGCGGGGGGCGAACACCGGGGAGCTGTTTTTT; cdr3_aa: CASSRRGANTGELFF
j_call: TRBJ2-2; d_call: .; v_call: TRBV28; clone_size: .; cdr3_nt: TGTGCCAGCAGTTCTCGTACAGGGATGAACACCGGGGAGCTGTTTTTT; cdr3_aa: CASSSRTGMNTGELFF
j_call: TRBJ2-5; d_call: .; v_call: TRBV4-2; clone_size: .; cdr3_nt: TGTGCCAGCAGCCAAGGTAGTGGCCAAGCGGAAGGGACCCAGTACTTC; cdr3_aa: CASSQGSGQAEGTQYF
j_call: TRBJ1-1; d_call: .; v_call: TRBV5-6; clone_size: few; cdr3_nt: TGTGCCAGCAGCTTGGCAACCCGGGTTATGAACACTGAAGCTTTCTTT; cdr3_aa: CASSLATRVMNTEAFF
j_call: TRBJ1-1; d_call: .; v_call: TRBV5-1; clone_size: .; cdr3_nt: TGCGCCAGCAGCTTGTACGCAGGGGAGGGCACTGAAGCTTTCTTT; cdr3_aa: CASSLYAGEGTEAFF
j_call: TRBJ1-4; d_call: .; v_call: TRBV5-1; clone_size: .; cdr3_nt: TGCGCCAGCAGCTTGGGGAGTGCAACTAATGAAAAACTGTTTTTT; cdr3_aa: CASSLGSATNEKLFF
j_call: TRBJ1-2; d_call: .; v_call: TRBV5-1; clone_size: .; cdr3_nt: TGCGCCAGCAGCTTGCCAGGGGCTAACTATGGCTACACCTTC; cdr3_aa: CASSLPGANYGYTF
j_call: TRBJ1-2; d_call: .; v_call: TRBV3-1/TRBV3-2; clone_size: .; cdr3_nt: TGTGCCAGCAGCCCGCCACAGTGGCAGAACTATGGCTACACCTTC; cdr3_aa: CASSPPQWQNYGYTF
j_call: TRBJ1-4; d_call: .; v_call: TRBV6-5; clone_size: .; cdr3_nt: TGTGCCAGCAGCCTCGGGGGGGTTAATGAAAAACTGTTTTTT; cdr3_aa: CASSLGGVNEKLFF
j_call: TRBJ1-5; d_call: TRBD1; v_call: TRBV6-2/TRBV6-3; clone_size: .; cdr3_nt: TGTGCCAGCAGCCCTGTGGGACAGGGGGCAGGGCAGCCCCAGCATTTT; cdr3_aa: CASSPVGQGAGQPQHF
j_call: TRBJ1-4; d_call: .; v_call: TRBV19; clone_size: few; cdr3_nt: TGTGCCAGTCACCGGGGGGCAACTAATGAAAAACTGTTTTTT; cdr3_aa: CASHRGATNEKLFF
j_call: TRBJ2-1; d_call: TRBD1; v_call: TRBV2; clone_size: .; cdr3_nt: TGTGCCAGCAGTACCGGGACAGGCTTAATCAATGAGCAGTTCTTC; cdr3_aa: CASSTGTGLINEQFF
j_call: TRBJ2-3; d_call: .; v_call: TRBV2; clone_size: .; cdr3_nt: TGTGCCAGCAGTGAAAAAACCCGTAGCAAAAGCACAGATACGCAGTATTTT; cdr3_aa: CASSEKTRSKSTDTQYF
j_call: TRBJ2-1; d_call: TRBD2; v_call: TRBV19; clone_size: .; cdr3_nt: TGTGCCAGTAGTGCGTCGCGGGGGGGCAATGAGCAGTTCTTC; cdr3_aa: CASSASRGGNEQFF
j_call: TRBJ1-2; d_call: .; v_call: TRBV28; clone_size: .; cdr3_nt: TGTGCCAGCAGTTTTCGCCCCCGGGAGGACTATGGCTACACCTTC; cdr3_aa: CASSFRPREDYGYTF
j_call: TRBJ1-2; d_call: .; v_call: TRBV3-1/TRBV3-2; clone_size: .; cdr3_nt: TGTGCCAGCAGCCAAGAGGGGCCTAGACGGGGCTACACCTTC; cdr3_aa: CASSQEGPRRGYTF
j_call: TRBJ2-7; d_call: .; v_call: TRBV5-4; clone_size: .; cdr3_nt: TGTGCCAGCAGCTTTCTCTCAGGGGGGACCTACGAGCAGTACTTC; cdr3_aa: CASSFLSGGTYEQYF
j_call: TRBJ2-7; d_call: TRBD1; v_call: TRBV10-1; clone_size: .; cdr3_nt: TGCGCCAGCAGTGAACAGGGGGACGTGGGCGAGCAGTACTTC; cdr3_aa: CASSEQGDVGEQYF
j_call: TRBJ1-1; d_call: .; v_call: TRBV5-4; clone_size: .; cdr3_nt: TGTGCCAGCAGCCTCACAGGGAAGGAAGCTTTCTTT; cdr3_aa: CASSLTGKEAFF
j_call: TRBJ2-7; d_call: .; v_call: TRBV29-1; clone_size: .; cdr3_nt: TGCAGCGTTGTTGACTCGAGGAGTTCCTACGAGCAGTACTTC; cdr3_aa: CSVVDSRSSYEQYF
j_call: TRBJ2-7; d_call: TRBD1; v_call: TRBV7-2; clone_size: .; cdr3_nt: TGTGCCAGTGCACTACAGGGGCAACCTAGCTCCTACGAGCAGTACTTC; cdr3_aa: CASALQGQPSSYEQYF
j_call: TRBJ2-1; d_call: TRBD1; v_call: TRBV15; clone_size: once; cdr3_nt: TGTGCCACCAGCAGAGAGACAGGGGGCTACAATGAGCAGTTCTTC; cdr3_aa: CATSRETGGYNEQFF
j_call: TRBJ2-3; d_call: .; v_call: TRBV5-6; clone_size: .; cdr3_nt: TGTGCCAGCAGGTCCCCGGGCACAGATACGCAGTATTTT; cdr3_aa: CASRSPGTDTQYF
j_call: TRBJ1-2; d_call: TRBD1; v_call: TRBV10-3; clone_size: .; cdr3_nt: TGTGCCATCAAGGGGGGGACAGGGTACGGCTACACCTTC; cdr3_aa: CAIKGGTGYGYTF
j_call: TRBJ2-3; d_call: .; v_call: TRBV6-5; clone_size: once; cdr3_nt: TGTGCCAGCAGTCCAGGGGAATTAGGCACAGATACGCAGTATTTT; cdr3_aa: CASSPGELGTDTQYF
j_call: TRBJ1-4; d_call: .; v_call: TRBV12-3/TRBV12-4; clone_size: .; cdr3_nt: TGTGCCAGCAGTCCGGCAACTAATGAAAAACTGTTTTTT; cdr3_aa: CASSPATNEKLFF
j_call: TRBJ1-6; d_call: .; v_call: TRBV27; clone_size: .; cdr3_nt: TGTGCCAGCAGCCAGGGCGCGGGGGAAGGTCGGTCACCCCTCCACTTT; cdr3_aa: CASSQGAGEGRSPLHF
j_call: TRBJ1-4; d_call: .; v_call: TRBV5-1; clone_size: .; cdr3_nt: TGCGCCAGCAGCGCGCAGGGAGGGACTAATGAAAAACTGTTTTTT; cdr3_aa: CASSAQGGTNEKLFF
j_call: TRBJ2-7; d_call: TRBD1; v_call: TRBV5-5; clone_size: .; cdr3_nt: TGTGCCAGCAGCTCCGGGACAGGCTACGAGCAGTACTTC; cdr3_aa: CASSSGTGYEQYF
j_call: TRBJ2-3; d_call: TRBD2; v_call: TRBV4-2; clone_size: .; cdr3_nt: TGTGCCAGCAGCAAAAGCGGGGGGGGAGATACGCAGTATTTT; cdr3_aa: CASSKSGGGDTQYF
j_call: TRBJ2-1; d_call: TRBD2; v_call: TRBV5-1; clone_size: .; cdr3_nt: TGCGCCAGCAGCTTCACTAGCGGGGACAATGAGCAGTTCTTC; cdr3_aa: CASSFTSGDNEQFF
j_call: TRBJ1-1; d_call: .; v_call: TRBV19; clone_size: .; cdr3_nt: TGTGCCAGTCGCGACAGGAGCAGGTTGAACACTGAAGCTTTCTTT; cdr3_aa: CASRDRSRLNTEAFF
j_call: TRBJ1-1; d_call: .; v_call: TRBV19; clone_size: .; cdr3_nt: TGTGCCAGTACTCCGGGAGGGGAGAACACTGAAGCTTTCTTT; cdr3_aa: CASTPGGENTEAFF
j_call: TRBJ2-3; d_call: TRBD2; v_call: TRBV11-1; clone_size: .; cdr3_nt: TGTGCCACCAGACGACTAGCGGGGGCCGCAGATACGCAGTATTTT; cdr3_aa: CATRRLAGAADTQYF